The 3 T cell receptor beta chains below all came from one sample that was sequenced in a study of blood T cell repertoires in COVID-19. This table comes from immunoSEQ multiplex PCR, and its TCRdb copy is limited to in-frame clones, with some not included. Counted here are under 200,000 clones, roughly 78% occurring once; the ten biggest clones make up 6.5% to 7%. Sequencing used peripheral blood. These receptors were obtained from a man aged 70 or older with active or convalescent COVID-19.

The chain has TRBV5-1 and TRBJ2-1; maybe TRBD2 (6 bases). The CDR3 is 14 residues long. V was shortened by 0 bases and J by 9 bases, with 13 bases between the two germline ends. Germline V gene sequence: CDR1 SGHRS, CDR2 YFSETQ. CDR3 in DNA: TGCGCCAGCAGCTTGGCCCTGGAGGGTGTTGAGCAGTTCTTC. As protein: CASSLALEGVEQFF.

The chain is built from TRBV27 and TRBJ1-1; 7 nucleotides align to TRBD1. In germline, CDR1 is MNHEY, CDR2 SMNVEV (reference sequence). The J segment lost 0 bases and the V segment lost 6 bases, leaving 13 bases of the junction unmatched. This CDR3 has 17 residues. CDR3: CASRNLRDRIMNTEAFF. For the CDR3, the DNA is TGTGCCAGCAGAAATCTCCGGGACAGAATTATGAACACTGAAGCTTTCTTT.

The V call is TRBV28, the J call TRBJ2-1; D remains unclear. The V end lost 1 base, the J end lost 8 bases, and 15 bases lay between the germline ends. The germline V gene encodes CDR1 MDHEN and CDR2 SYDVKM. The CDR3 runs 15 residues. CDR3 bases: TGTGCCAGCAGTTTATCAGAAGGAGAGGTCCATGAGCAGTTCTTC. Amino acid sequence: CASSLSEGEVHEQFF. Full variable domain (remainder filled in from reference TRBV28 and TRBJ2-1): DVKVTQSSRYLVKRTGEKVFLECVQDMDHENMFWYRQDPGLGLRLIYFSYDVKMKEKGDIPEGYSVSREKKERFSLILESASTNQTSMYLCASSLSEGEVHEQFFGPGTRLTVL.